This passage covers 8 T cell receptor beta chains from one sample sequenced in a study of blood T cells in healthy people across ages. Next came a second PCR, run for about 6 to 11 cycles, which used a sample-barcoded 5' primer along with a J-beta primer mix. TCRdb processed the 5' RACE reads anew with MiXCR; each CDR3 protein has one entry. The sample contains over 1,300,000 distinct CDR3 sequences, 45% to 70% of which appear only once. The sequencing input was blood. Every receptor here comes from a man younger than 35 in good health.

This clonotype came up a few times. This rearrangement joins TRBV2 to TRBJ2-7; D tentatively fits TRBD1 or TRBD2 (5 bases each). This CDR3 region has 14 residues. CDR1 and CDR2 (germline): SNHLY, FYNNEI. Between the trimmed V and J ends, which lost 3 bases and 0 bases, there was a span of 9 bases. CDR3 coding DNA: TGTGCCAGCAGTGACTCAGGGAGCTCCTACGAGCAGTACTTC. This encodes CASSDSGSSYEQYF. Together with reference TRBV2 and TRBJ2-7, the CDR3 gives the full variable domain: EPEVTQTPSHQVTQMGQEVILRCVPISNHLYFYWYRQILGQKVEFLVSFYNNEISEKSEIFDDQFSVERPDGSNFTLKIRSTKLEDSAMYFCASSDSGSSYEQYFGPGTRLTVT.

To note about this clonotype: The CDR3 does not end in the conserved phenylalanine or tryptophan, so this is likely a read error. The rearrangement joins TRBV29-1 to TRBJ1-4, with D possibly matching TRBD1 (5 bases). The CDR3 has 12 amino acids. V gave up 6 bases and J gave up 7 bases, with 12 bases separating them. Germline V gene sequence: CDR1 SQVTM, CDR2 ANQGSEA. CDR3 protein: CSVTGSSEKLFS. The DNA of the CDR3 is TGCAGCGTAACAGGTAGCAGTGAAAAACTGTTTTCT.

This chain connects TRBV5-1 to TRBJ2-4; a weak D match, TRBD2 (5 bases). Germline-derived CDR1 and CDR2 are SGHRS and YFSETQ. V was trimmed by 0 bases and J by 4 bases, leaving 11 bases between them. The CDR3 totals 15 residues. This chain's CDR3 is CASSLGETFKNIQYF. CDR3 DNA: TGCGCCAGCAGCTTGGGGGAGACCTTTAAAAACATTCAGTACTTC. The whole variable domain, filled in from reference TRBV5-1 and TRBJ2-4, reads KAGVTQTPRYLIKTRGQQVTLSCSPISGHRSVSWYQQTPGQGLQFLFEYFSETQRNKGNFPGRFSGRQFSNSRSEMNVSTLELGDSALYLCASSLGETFKNIQYFGAGTRLSVL.

This chain links TRBV20-1 with TRBJ2-1; 9 nucleotides align to TRBD2. V was clipped by 0 bases and J by 7 bases; unmatched bases: 10. The CDR3 is 16 amino acids. Germline V CDR1 and CDR2: DFQATT, SNEGSKA (reference sequence). The CDR3 loop reads CSARDLGGRARNEQFF. The CDR3 DNA reads as TGCAGTGCTAGAGATCTAGGCGGGAGGGCCAGGAATGAGCAGTTCTTC.

This clonotype was detected a few times. The V and J genes are TRBV7-2 and TRBJ2-7; D gene uncertain. The germline CDR1 and CDR2 sequences are SGHTA and FQGNSA. There are 14 residues in the CDR3. The V gene lost 5 bases and the J gene lost 2 bases, with 13 bases spanning the gap. CDR3 nucleotide sequence: TGTGCCAGCAGCCCCAGACACGGAACCTACGAGCAGTACTTC. It specifies CASSPRHGTYEQYF.

A note on this clonotype: A clone one base away is much larger, so this may be a read error. This sequence joins TRBV3-1 and TRBJ2-7; tentative D call: TRBD2 (6 bases). Germline loops: CDR1 LGHDT, CDR2 YNNKEL (reference sequence). The V and J ends lost 1 base and 2 bases respectively, with 9 bases between them. This CDR3 is 14 amino acids long. The CDR3 sequence is CASSQVWGAYEQYF. DNA for the CDR3: TGTGCCAGCAGCCAAGTTTGGGGGGCCTACGAGCAGTACTTC.

The genes are TRBV20-1 and TRBJ1-2; maybe TRBD1 (5 bases). CDR3 length: 12 amino acids. Trimming removed 4 bases at V and 4 bases at J, with 10 bases between. Germline-derived CDR1 and CDR2 are DFQATT and SNEGSKA (reference sequence). This CDR3 is CSAKTATYGYTF. The CDR3 DNA reads as TGCAGTGCTAAGACAGCGACCTATGGCTACACCTTC.

The gene calls are TRBV27 and TRBJ1-6; D is possibly TRBD1 (5 bases). V lost 2 bases and J lost 3, with 11 bases in between. Germline assignment: CDR1 MNHEY and CDR2 SMNVEV (reference sequence). The CDR3 has 16 amino acids. The CDR3: CASSLRQGRYNSPLHF. The DNA for the CDR3 is TGTGCCAGCAGTTTAAGGCAGGGACGCTATAATTCACCCCTCCACTTT.